The 20 T cell receptor beta chains in this list originate from one sample, sequenced in a study of cytomegalovirus exposure and HLA in healthy donors. It was with 60 Vbeta and 13 Jbeta primers that the PCR ran. Only in-frame clones appear in the TCRdb table, and some are missing; sequencing was by immunoSEQ multiplex PCR. The sample carries under 120,000 clones, over 65% recorded once. The sequenced sample consisted of PBMCs. These receptors all come from a female donor in good health and CMV-seropositive.

V usage is TRBV5-4 and J usage is TRBJ2-5, with a tentative D call TRBD1 (7 bases). This CDR3 spans 15 amino acids. Germline CDR1 SGHNT, CDR2 YYREEE (reference sequence). Trimming cost V 4 bases and J 2 bases, with 15 bases left between them. CDR3 amino acids: CASSPRTGLQETQYF. The CDR3 DNA reads TGTGCCAGCAGCCCCCGGACAGGACTACAAGAGACCCAGTACTTC. Full variable domain (missing parts from reference TRBV5-4 and TRBJ2-5): ETGVTQSPTHLIKTRGQQVTLRCSSQSGHNTVSWYQQALGQGPQFIFQYYREEENGRGNFPPRFSGLQFPNYSSELNVNALELDDSALYLCASSPRTGLQETQYFGPGTRLLVL.

The chain has TRBV18 and TRBJ1-6, with D tentatively TRBD1 (6 bases). CDR3 length: 13 amino acids. The V end was cut by 6 bases, the J end by 8 bases, with 11 bases between. Germline CDR1 reads KGHSH; CDR2 reads LQKENI. The DNA for the CDR3 is TGTGCCAGCTCTCAAGAGGGGGATTCACCCCTCCACTTT. Translated, it gives CASSQEGDSPLHF.

The chain has TRBV7-2 and TRBJ1-5; D possibly corresponds to TRBD1 (5 bases). CDR3 length: 13 amino acids. Per germline, CDR1 SGHTA and CDR2 FQGNSA. The V end lost 5 bases, the J end lost 4 bases, and 9 bases lay between the germline ends. The CDR3 sequence: CASSRRGNQPQHF. CDR3 coding DNA: TGTGCCAGCAGCCGCCGGGGGAATCAGCCCCAGCATTTT.

The rearrangement joins TRBV19 to TRBJ2-7; TRBD1 matches 10 bases. The junction had 9 bases not matched to a gene; V was cut back by 4 bases and J by 3 bases. The CDR3 runs 16 residues. Per the germline V gene, CDR1 is LNHDA and CDR2 is SQIVND (reference sequence). The DNA of the CDR3 is TGTGCCAGTAGTACTTCGACAGGGGGCTCCTACTACGAGCAGTACTTC. Protein: CASSTSTGGSYYEQYF.

A few counts support this clone. The chain couples TRBV2 to TRBJ2-2; tentative D call: TRBD1 (5 bases). The CDR3 runs to 16 residues. With 2 bases removed from V and 6 bases from J, the gap between germline ends came to 16 bases. The germline V gene has CDR1 SNHLY and CDR2 FYNNEI. The chain's CDR3 is CASSEISRRRAGELFF. In DNA form, the CDR3 reads TGTGCCAGCAGTGAAATTTCAAGGCGCAGGGCCGGGGAGCTGTTTTTT.

The chain joins TRBV5-5 to TRBJ1-2; TRBD1 matches 7 bases. The J segment lost 7 bases and the V segment lost 1 base, leaving 1 base of the junction unmatched. CDR1 and CDR2 (germline): SGHKS, YYEKEE (reference sequence). This CDR3 has 12 residues. CDR3 in amino acids: CASSLNRGGYTF. The CDR3 DNA follows: TGTGCCAGCAGCTTGAACAGGGGTGGCTACACCTTC.

This clone was detected once. The genes are TRBV5-1 and TRBJ1-1; TRBD1 matches 7 bases. The trim removed 3 bases at V and 6 bases at J, leaving 17 bases unmatched. Looked up from germline, CDR1 is SGHRS and CDR2 is YFSETQ. The CDR3 sequence is 17 residues long. The CDR3 DNA reads TGCGCCAGCAGCTCCGCATATCGACAGGGCTTCTTGGCTGAAGCTTTCTTT. This codes for CASSSAYRQGFLAEAFF.

This clone was seen once. The chain combines TRBV10-2 with TRBJ2-6; D may be TRBD1 (5 bases). The CDR3 runs to 16 residues. V was trimmed by 4 bases and J by 0 bases, leaving 10 bases between them. CDR1 and CDR2 (germline): WSHSY, SAAADI. CDR3 sequence: CASSVTVDSGANVLTF. For the CDR3, the DNA is TGCGCCAGCAGTGTGACAGTTGACTCTGGGGCCAACGTCCTGACTTTC.

The chain joins TRBV2 to TRBJ1-1, with 9 bases fitting TRBD1. This CDR3 region has 14 residues. Germline trimming cut 6 bases from V and 5 bases from J; bases unmatched to any gene: 7. In germline, CDR1 is SNHLY, CDR2 FYNNEI. The CDR3 loop reads CASRGGTGRTEAFF. In DNA, the CDR3 is TGTGCCAGCAGAGGCGGGACAGGGCGGACTGAAGCTTTCTTT.

This clone was picked up one time. The CDR3 DNA reads as TGTGCCAGCAGCTTAGAGAGGGCAGCGGAAAAACTGTTTTTT. It codes for CASSLERAAEKLFF. The rearrangement uses TRBV7-2 and TRBJ1-4; D not resolved. This CDR3 is built from 14 residues. The germline CDR1 and CDR2 sequences are SGHTA and FQGNSA. The V end was cut by 1 base, the J end by 8 bases, with 11 bases between.

V is TRBV18 and J is TRBJ1-5; no firm D call. This CDR3 is 14 amino acids long. Germline assignment: CDR1 KGHSH and CDR2 LQKENI. V was pared by 2 bases and J by 7 bases, with 12 bases between. This chain's CDR3 is CASSPGGAAQPQHF. For the CDR3, the DNA is TGTGCCAGCTCACCAGGAGGAGCGGCGCAGCCCCAGCATTTT.

This clone came up once. V and J are TRBV28 and TRBJ2-2; TRBD2 matches 11 bases. The germline CDR1 and CDR2 sequences are MDHEN and SYDVKM. Trimming cost V 9 bases and J 1 base; bases outside gene matches: 4. The CDR3 sequence is 15 residues long. CDR3 DNA: TGTGCCAGTTCGACTAGCGGGAAGAACACCGGGGAGCTGTTTTTT. Translation gives CASSTSGKNTGELFF.

This clone was counted a single time. V is TRBV4-3 and J is TRBJ2-3; D is perhaps TRBD1 (6 bases). V lost 4 bases and J lost 6, with 14 bases in between. The CDR3 has 14 residues. The germline gives CDR1 LGHNA, CDR2 YSLEER. In DNA form, the CDR3 reads TGCGCCAGCAGCCGGAAGGGGGTCGGCGATACGCAGTATTTT. It encodes CASSRKGVGDTQYF.

This clone was detected only a few times. The rearrangement joins TRBV4-2 to TRBJ2-2; the match to TRBD2 covers 13 bases. Germline CDR1 is LGHNA and CDR2 is YNFKEQ. V lost 4 bases to trimming and J lost 0 bases; unmatched junction nucleotides: 5. This CDR3 is 18 amino acids long. The CDR3 here is CASSPRLAGGSNTGELFF. The CDR3 DNA sequence: TGTGCCAGCAGCCCGAGACTAGCGGGGGGATCGAACACCGGGGAGCTGTTTTTT.

This clone has a single count. V and J are TRBV10-3 and TRBJ1-1; the match to TRBD1 covers 9 bases. The CDR3 has 16 amino acids. Germline CDR1 ENHRY, CDR2 SYGVKD. V lost 5 bases to trimming and J lost 3 bases; unmatched junction nucleotides: 10. CDR3 region: CAISSRDRVSDTEAFF. CDR3 in DNA: TGTGCCATCAGTAGCCGGGACAGGGTGAGCGACACTGAAGCTTTCTTT.

The chain combines TRBV23-1 with TRBJ2-2; TRBD1 matches 7 bases. TRBV23-1 is flagged as an ORF with uncertain function. The CDR3 has 19 amino acids. The V gene end was trimmed by 3 bases and the J gene end by 5 bases; junction bases not matched to a gene: 18. As DNA, the CDR3 is TGCGCCAGCAGTCAGGATCCAGGACAGGAACGTAAGAGAACCGGGGAGCTGTTTTTT. Protein sequence: CASSQDPGQERKRTGELFF.

The genes are TRBV7-2 and TRBJ1-1, with TRBD1 matching over 9 bases. V shed 7 bases, J shed 7 bases, and the junction held 16 bases outside the gene matches. The length of the CDR3 is 16 residues. Germline assignment: CDR1 SGHTA and CDR2 FQGNSA. The CDR3: CASTLGGTGIYSEAFF. The CDR3 DNA sequence: TGTGCCAGCACCTTGGGCGGGACAGGGATTTACAGTGAAGCTTTCTTT.

CDR3 coding DNA: TGTGCCAGCATATTGACAGGGTTTAGCAATCAGCCCCAGCATTTT. Amino acids: CASILTGFSNQPQHF. The V and J genes are TRBV6-1 and TRBJ1-5, with 7 bases matching TRBD1. Germline CDR1 reads MNHNS; CDR2 reads SASEGT. The J segment lost 0 bases and the V segment lost 7 bases, leaving 6 bases of the junction unmatched. The CDR3 is made up of 15 amino acids.

This clone was observed a few times. The chain carries TRBV5-1 and TRBJ1-1, with D tentatively TRBD1 (5 bases). The germline CDR1 and CDR2 sequences are SGHRS and YFSETQ. The CDR3 length is 16 residues. V was pared by 4 bases and J by 5 bases, with 21 bases between. The CDR3 DNA sequence: TGCGCCAGCAGCCCAAACCGGGGGGTATCAGGAACTGAAGCTTTCTTT. It yields the protein CASSPNRGVSGTEAFF. Filled out from reference TRBV5-1 and TRBJ1-1, the complete variable domain reads KAGVTQTPRYLIKTRGQQVTLSCSPISGHRSVSWYQQTPGQGLQFLFEYFSETQRNKGNFPGRFSGRQFSNSRSEMNVSTLELGDSALYLCASSPNRGVSGTEAFFGQGTRLTVV.

V usage is TRBV2 and J usage is TRBJ2-1; no reliable D call. The germline V gene encodes CDR1 SNHLY and CDR2 FYNNEI. This CDR3 is built from 11 residues. V dropped 3 bases and J dropped 6 bases, with 3 bases sitting between them. This CDR3 is CASSDLNEQFF. As DNA, the CDR3 is TGTGCCAGCAGTGACCTCAATGAGCAGTTCTTC.